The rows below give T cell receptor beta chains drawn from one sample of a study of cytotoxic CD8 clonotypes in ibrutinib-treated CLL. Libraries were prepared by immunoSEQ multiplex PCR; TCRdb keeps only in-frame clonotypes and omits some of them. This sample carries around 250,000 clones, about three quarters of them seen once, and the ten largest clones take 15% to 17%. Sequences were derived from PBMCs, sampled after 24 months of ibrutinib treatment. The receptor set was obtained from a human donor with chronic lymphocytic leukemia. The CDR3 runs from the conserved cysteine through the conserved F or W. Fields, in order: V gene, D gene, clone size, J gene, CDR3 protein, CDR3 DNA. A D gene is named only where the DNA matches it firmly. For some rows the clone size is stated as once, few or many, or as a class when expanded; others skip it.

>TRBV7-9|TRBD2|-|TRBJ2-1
CANSSWTSGSSYNEQFF
TGTGCCAACAGCTCCTGGACTAGCGGGAGCTCCTACAATGAGCAGTTCTTC
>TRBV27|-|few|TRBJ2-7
CASSVVGSSYEQYF
TGTGCCAGCAGCGTAGTTGGGAGCTCCTACGAGCAGTACTTC
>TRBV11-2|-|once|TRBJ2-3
CASSRGGRREPTDTQYF
TGTGCCAGCAGCCGGGGAGGTCGGCGGGAACCTACAGATACGCAGTATTTT
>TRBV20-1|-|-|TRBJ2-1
CSAFDYNEQFF
TGCAGTGCCTTCGACTACAATGAGCAGTTCTTC
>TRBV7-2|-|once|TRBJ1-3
CASSSGPMSSGNTIYF
TGTGCCAGCAGCTCGGGACCGATGAGCTCTGGAAACACCATATATTTT
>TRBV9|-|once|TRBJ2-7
CASSMGLGASEQYF
TGTGCCAGCAGCATGGGACTGGGGGCGAGCGAGCAGTACTTC
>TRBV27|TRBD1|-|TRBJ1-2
CASSMRQGDYGYTF
TGTGCCAGCAGTATGAGACAGGGCGACTATGGCTACACCTTC
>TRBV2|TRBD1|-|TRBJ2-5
CASRLQGSGETQYF
TGTGCCAGCAGACTACAGGGGTCGGGCGAGACCCAGTACTTC
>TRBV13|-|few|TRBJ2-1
CASSRNEQFF
TGTGCCAGCAGCCGTAATGAGCAGTTCTTC
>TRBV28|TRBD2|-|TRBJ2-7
CASSFPAGPSYEQYF
TGTGCCAGCAGTTTCCCAGCGGGACCTTCCTACGAGCAGTACTTC
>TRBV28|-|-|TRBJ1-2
CASDPGHSYGYTF
TGTGCCAGCGATCCCGGGCACTCCTATGGCTACACCTTC
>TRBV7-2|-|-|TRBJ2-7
CASSLFEGSHEQYF
TGTGCCAGCAGCTTATTCGAGGGTTCCCACGAGCAGTACTTC
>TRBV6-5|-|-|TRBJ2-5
CASRLRETQYF
TGTGCCAGCAGACTAAGGGAGACCCAGTACTTC
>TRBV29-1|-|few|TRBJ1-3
CSAVTEGNTIYF
TGCAGCGCAGTAACAGAAGGAAACACCATATATTTT
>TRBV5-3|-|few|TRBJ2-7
CARSLGDKRPEQYF
TGTGCCAGAAGCCTTGGAGACAAACGGCCCGAGCAGTACTTC
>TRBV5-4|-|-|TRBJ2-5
CASSFWGLETQYF
TGTGCCAGCAGCTTCTGGGGGCTAGAGACCCAGTACTTC
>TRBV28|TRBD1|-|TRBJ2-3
CASSSTGLTDTQYF
TGTGCCAGCAGTTCGACAGGGCTCACAGATACGCAGTATTTT
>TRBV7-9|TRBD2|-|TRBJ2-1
CASSTHAAGGPVNEQFF
TGTGCCAGCAGCACCCACGCAGCGGGAGGGCCGGTGAATGAGCAGTTCTTC
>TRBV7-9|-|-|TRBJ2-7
CASSPVGTGSSYEQYF
TGTGCCAGCAGCCCCGTGGGGACCGGCAGCTCCTACGAGCAGTACTTC
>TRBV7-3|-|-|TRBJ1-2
CASSLNSGAGYTF
TGTGCCAGCAGCTTAAACTCAGGGGCGGGCTACACCTTC
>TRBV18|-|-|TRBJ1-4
CASSPRTWAGSNEKLFF
TGTGCCAGCTCACCACGAACTTGGGCAGGGAGTAATGAAAAACTGTTTTTT
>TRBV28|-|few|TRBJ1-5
CASSFLSGSQPQHF
TGTGCCAGCAGTTTTTTGTCGGGGTCTCAGCCCCAGCATTTT
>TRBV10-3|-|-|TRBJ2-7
CAISVSSYEQYF
TGTGCCATCAGTGTAAGCTCCTACGAGCAGTACTTC
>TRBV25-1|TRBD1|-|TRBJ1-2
CASSAPGGYPYGYTF
TGTGCCAGCAGTGCCCCAGGGGGCTACCCCTATGGCTACACCTTC
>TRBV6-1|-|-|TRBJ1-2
CASSEAANYGYTF
TGTGCCAGCAGTGAAGCAGCTAACTATGGCTACACCTTC
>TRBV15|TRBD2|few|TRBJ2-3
CATSKGGRGTDTQYF
TGTGCCACCAGCAAGGGAGGGCGAGGGACAGATACGCAGTATTTT
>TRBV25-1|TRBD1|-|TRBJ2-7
CASRQGVFEQYF
TGTGCCAGCAGGCAGGGGGTCTTCGAGCAGTACTTC
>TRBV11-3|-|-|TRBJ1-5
CASSSGLDQPQHF
TGTGCCAGCAGCTCTGGTCTCGATCAGCCCCAGCATTTT
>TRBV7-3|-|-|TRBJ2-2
CASSPPRTGELFF
TGTGCCAGCAGCCCGCCTCGGACCGGGGAGCTGTTTTTT
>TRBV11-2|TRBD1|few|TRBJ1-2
CASSPLTGTNGYTF
TGTGCCAGCAGCCCCCTGACAGGGACCAATGGCTACACCTTC
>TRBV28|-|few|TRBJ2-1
CASRLDPHEQFF
TGTGCCAGCAGACTAGATCCCCATGAGCAGTTCTTC